This TCR beta chain is drawn from a study of blood T cell repertoires in COVID-19. Trimming took off 1 base at V and 5 bases at J, with 14 bases between the two ends. The CDR3 contains 15 residues. CDR1 LGHDT and CDR2 YNNKEL come from the germline V gene (reference sequence). The protocol was immunoSEQ multiplex PCR, while the TCRdb copy is restricted to in-frame clones and leaves out a portion. Among approximately 290,000 clones listed, around 91% were seen once. Clinical history as reported by participants underpinned cohort assignment. Sample: PBMCs or T cells enriched from blood (not recorded which). This sequence was found in a woman aged 18-30 years with acute COVID-19. This rearrangement joins TRBV3-1 (or the pseudogene TRBV3-2) to TRBJ2-5; a possible D gene is TRBD2 (6 bases). The CDR3 DNA reads as TGTGCCAGCAGCCAAGGATCAGGCGGAGGGGAGACCCAGTACTTC. The encoded protein is CASSQGSGGGETQYF.